The 31 T cell receptor beta chains given below trace back to one sample, sequenced in a study of blood T cell repertoires in COVID-19. The repertoire was sequenced with immunoSEQ multiplex PCR; TCRdb's copy has only in-frame clones and lacks some. The repertoire has roughly 200,000 clones, about 85% of them found once; the top ten carry about 1.7%. The source material was peripheral blood. The origin of the receptors is a man between 65 and 85 years old with acute or convalescent COVID-19.

The chain carries TRBV5-5 and TRBJ1-2; tentative D call: TRBD1 (6 bases). The CDR3 loop spans 14 amino acids. V was trimmed by 2 bases and J by 4 bases, leaving 12 bases between them. Germline V lookup: CDR1 SGHKS, CDR2 YYEKEE (reference sequence). The CDR3 here is CASSFGGAGYGYTF. DNA of the CDR3: TGTGCCAGCAGCTTCGGGGGGGCCGGCTATGGCTACACCTTC.

The chain couples TRBV5-4 to TRBJ1-2; D is uncertain. Per germline, CDR1 SGHNT and CDR2 YYREEE (reference sequence). V gave up 1 base and J gave up 3 bases, with 4 bases separating them. The CDR3 sequence is 12 residues long. CDR3: CASSLRDYGYTF. In DNA, the CDR3 is TGTGCCAGCAGCTTGAGAGACTATGGCTACACCTTC. Full variable domain (remainder filled in from reference TRBV5-4 and TRBJ1-2): ETGVTQSPTHLIKTRGQQVTLRCSSQSGHNTVSWYQQALGQGPQFIFQYYREEENGRGNFPPRFSGLQFPNYSSELNVNALELDDSALYLCASSLRDYGYTFGSGTRLTVV.

The CDR3 sequence is CASSLTFRGSYGYTF. DNA of the CDR3: TGTGCCAGCAGCTTAACGTTCAGAGGCTCCTATGGCTACACCTTC. The genes are TRBV7-2 and TRBJ1-2; D is undetermined. The CDR3 length is 15 residues. Trimming cost V 2 bases and J 4 bases, with 14 bases left between them. Germline CDR1 SGHTA, CDR2 FQGNSA.

The chain employs TRBV28 and TRBJ1-2; no reliable D call. CDR3 size: 16 residues. Looked up from germline, CDR1 is MDHEN and CDR2 is SYDVKM. V dropped 6 bases and J dropped 2 bases, with 19 bases sitting between them. The CDR3 here is CASRQQNRQSNYGYTF. CDR3 coding DNA: TGTGCCAGCAGACAACAGAACAGACAATCAAACTATGGCTACACCTTC.

The chain recombines TRBV27 with TRBJ1-1; weak D call: TRBD1 (5 bases). This CDR3 spans 13 amino acids. Deletions cut 8 bases from V and 3 bases from J, with 13 bases between. Germline loops: CDR1 MNHEY, CDR2 SMNVEV (reference sequence). The CDR3: CASRQRGDTEAFF. The CDR3 DNA follows: TGTGCCAGCCGGCAGCGGGGGGACACTGAAGCTTTCTTT.

To note about this clone: Other nucleotide sequences from this sample produce the same CDR3. This rearrangement joins TRBV3-1 (or the pseudogene TRBV3-2) to TRBJ1-2, with D perhaps TRBD1 (5 bases). This CDR3 comprises 13 residues. The germline V gene encodes CDR1 LGHDT and CDR2 YNNKEL (reference sequence). The V end was cut by 0 bases, the J end by 8 bases, with 10 bases between. CDR3 amino acids: CASSQDRGRGYTF. The CDR3 DNA reads as TGTGCCAGCAGCCAAGATAGGGGCAGAGGCTACACCTTC.

V is TRBV24-1 and J is TRBJ2-1, with 11 bases aligning to TRBD1. The CDR3 length is 17 residues. Germline V gene data show CDR1 as KGHDR and CDR2 as SFDVKD. V was clipped by 4 bases and J by 4 bases; unmatched bases: 8. The CDR3 region is CATSDPDGTGGYNEQFF. The CDR3 region has the DNA TGTGCCACCAGTGACCCAGACGGGACAGGGGGTTACAATGAGCAGTTCTTC.

The rearrangement uses TRBV7-2 and TRBJ1-2; TRBD1 aligns across 7 bases. Germline V gene sequence: CDR1 SGHTA, CDR2 FQGNSA. The length of the CDR3 is 13 residues. The V gene end was trimmed by 5 bases and the J gene end by 4 bases; junction bases not matched to a gene: 4. CDR3 protein: CASSGDSLYGYTF. CDR3 sequence (DNA): TGTGCCAGCAGCGGGGACAGCCTCTATGGCTACACCTTC.

This sequence joins TRBV5-5 and TRBJ1-5, with 8 positions matching TRBD1. Germline CDR1 is SGHKS and CDR2 is YYEKEE (reference sequence). V shed 2 bases and J 4 bases; nucleotides not matched to a gene: 5. The CDR3 sequence is 15 residues long. The CDR3 is CASSLGQGENQPQHF. The CDR3 nucleotides read TGTGCCAGCAGCTTAGGACAGGGAGAAAATCAGCCCCAGCATTTT. The whole variable domain, remainder taken from reference TRBV5-5 and TRBJ1-5, is DAGVTQSPTHLIKTRGQQVTLRCSPISGHKSVSWYQQVLGQGPQFIFQYYEKEERGRGNFPDRFSARQFPNYSSELNVNALLLGDSALYLCASSLGQGENQPQHFGDGTRLSIL.

This chain connects TRBV7-2 to TRBJ2-1, with D unresolved. The CDR3 spans 14 residues. Trimming pared 5 bases from V and 12 bases from J, leaving 20 bases between. CDR1 and CDR2 (germline): SGHTA, FQGNSA. CDR3 in amino acids: CASSPARLPRTQFF. CDR3 coding DNA: TGTGCCAGCAGCCCGGCTAGGCTCCCTCGTACGCAGTTCTTC.

The chain links TRBV5-1 to TRBJ1-2; the match to TRBD1 covers 8 bases. The CDR3 has 14 residues. Germline V gene data show CDR1 as SGHRS and CDR2 as YFSETQ. Trimming took 4 bases from V and 6 from J; bases not matched to a gene: 8. The CDR3 bases are TGCGCCAGCAGCGCAGACAGGGGACTCCATGGCTACACCTTC. This encodes CASSADRGLHGYTF.

This chain uses TRBV19 with TRBJ2-1; 12 bases align to TRBD2. Germline-derived CDR1 and CDR2 are LNHDA and SQIVND (reference sequence). This CDR3 has 16 amino acids. Trimming cost V 6 bases and J 6 bases; bases outside gene matches: 9. The CDR3 protein is CASSPRLAGETNEQFF. The CDR3 bases are TGTGCCAGTAGCCCGCGACTAGCGGGAGAAACCAATGAGCAGTTCTTC.

The gene calls are TRBV29-1 and TRBJ1-2; D call uncertain. The CDR3 totals 13 residues. Per the germline V gene, CDR1 is SQVTM and CDR2 is ANQGSEA. V was trimmed by 4 bases and J by 3 bases, leaving 12 bases between them. The CDR3 protein is CSVGRGRDYGYTF. For the CDR3, the DNA is TGCAGCGTTGGCCGCGGTAGAGACTATGGCTACACCTTC.

This clone showed up just once. The chain combines TRBV15 with TRBJ1-2; 9 bases line up with TRBD1. The germline V gene encodes CDR1 LNHNV and CDR2 YYDKDF (reference sequence). The CDR3 consists of 14 residues. The junction had 3 bases not matched to a gene; V was cut back by 3 bases and J by 4 bases. As DNA, the CDR3 is TGTGCCACCAGCAGCGGACAGGGGAGCTATGGCTACACCTTC. It specifies CATSSGQGSYGYTF.

This clone was seen a handful of times. The rearrangement joins TRBV3-1 (or the pseudogene TRBV3-2) to TRBJ1-4; 8 bases fit TRBD1. This CDR3 has 16 residues. Germline lookup yields CDR1 LGHDT and CDR2 YNNKEL (reference sequence). The junction had 8 bases not matched to a gene; V was cut back by 4 bases and J by 4 bases. The CDR3 nucleotides read TGTGCCAGCAGCCGAGACGGGACAGGCATTAATGAAAAACTGTTTTTT. The encoded protein is CASSRDGTGINEKLFF.

This chain links TRBV6-7 with TRBJ2-2; maybe TRBD1 (7 bases). TRBV6-7 is an ORF for which the function is uncertain. Trimming removed 3 bases at V and 4 bases at J, with 12 bases between. The CDR3 spans 15 residues. The CDR3 reads CASSYRQGGTGELFF. In DNA, the CDR3 is TGTGCCAGCAGTTATAGACAGGGAGGCACCGGGGAGCTGTTTTTT.

V usage is TRBV5-1 and J usage is TRBJ2-2, with TRBD2 identical over 7 bases. Germline CDR1 reads SGHRS; CDR2 reads YFSETQ. This CDR3 region has 15 residues. V was clipped by 7 bases and J by 3 bases; unmatched bases: 9. The CDR3, as DNA: TGCGCCAGCCTCGAGTTTGCGGGGGACACCGGGGAGCTGTTTTTT. It encodes CASLEFAGDTGELFF.

This chain uses TRBV12-5 with TRBJ2-2, with 7 bases matching TRBD2. The CDR3 covers 11 residues. Trimming removed 4 bases from V and 13 bases from J; junction bases left unmatched: 3. Germline assignment: CDR1 LGHNT and CDR2 FRNRAP. The CDR3 loop is CASGWEGRLFF. The CDR3 bases are TGTGCTAGTGGTTGGGAGGGGCGGCTGTTTTTT. The full variable domain, completed using reference TRBV12-5 and TRBJ2-2, is DARVTQTPRHKVTEMGQEVTMRCQPILGHNTVFWYRQTMMQGLELLAYFRNRAPLDDSGMPKDRFSAEMPDATLATLKIQPSEPRDSAVYFCASGWEGRLFFGEGSRLTVL.

This chain uses TRBV18 with TRBJ1-2; 7 bases agree with TRBD1. This CDR3 is built from 14 residues. The V segment lost 0 bases and the J segment 6 bases; nucleotides outside the gene matches: 4. Germline-derived CDR1 and CDR2 are KGHSH and LQKENI. The CDR3 protein is CASSPPKTGNGYTF. The CDR3 DNA sequence: TGTGCCAGCTCACCACCGAAGACAGGGAATGGCTACACCTTC. The whole variable domain, remainder taken from reference TRBV18 and TRBJ1-2, is NAGVMQNPRHLVRRRGQEARLRCSPMKGHSHVYWYRQLPEEGLKFMVYLQKENIIDESGMPKERFSAEFPKEGPSILRIQQVVRGDSAAYFCASSPPKTGNGYTFGSGTRLTVV.

This clone was counted only a few times. This sequence joins TRBV5-1 and TRBJ1-1, with D unresolved. In germline, CDR1 is SGHRS, CDR2 YFSETQ. V lost 2 bases and J lost 1, with 9 bases in between. This CDR3 spans 14 amino acids. The CDR3 nucleotides read TGCGCCAGCAGCTTTCAGTTTACGAACACTGAAGCTTTCTTT. Translating it yields CASSFQFTNTEAFF.

V is TRBV6-2 or TRBV6-3 and J is TRBJ2-3, with 15 bases identical to TRBD2. CDR3 length: 16 residues. CDR1 and CDR2 (germline): MNHEY, SVGEGT. J was trimmed by 9 bases and V by 2 bases; bases with no gene match: 6. CDR3 protein: CASSYPGLAGGRTQYF. The CDR3, as DNA: TGTGCCAGCAGTTACCCGGGACTAGCGGGAGGACGCACGCAGTATTTT.

The V call is TRBV6-5, the J call TRBJ1-1; 7 nucleotides agree with TRBD1. Germline V gene data show CDR1 as MNHEY and CDR2 as SVGAGI. The J segment lost 8 bases and the V segment lost 8 bases, leaving 14 bases of the junction unmatched. CDR3 length: 14 residues. The CDR3 protein is CASEQRDSRREAFF. The CDR3, as DNA: TGTGCCAGCGAACAGAGGGACAGCCGGAGGGAAGCTTTCTTT.

The chain employs TRBV5-3 and TRBJ1-1; D possibly corresponds to TRBD1 (6 bases). TRBV5-3 is an ORF, with its function uncertain. V lost 5 bases and J lost 1, with 12 bases in between. The CDR3 contains 14 residues. CDR3 amino acids: CARRSGTKNTEAFF. The CDR3 coding sequence is TGTGCCAGAAGATCCGGGACAAAGAACACTGAAGCTTTCTTT.

J is TRBJ2-1 and V is TRBV10-3; tentatively, D is TRBD2 (6 bases). Germline CDR1 reads ENHRY; CDR2 reads SYGVKD. The V end lost 6 bases, the J end lost 8 bases, and 11 bases lay between the germline ends. The length of the CDR3 is 12 residues. The CDR3 sequence: CAISGGGHEQFF. CDR3 nucleotide sequence: TGTGCCATCAGCGGGGGAGGCCATGAGCAGTTCTTC.

J is TRBJ1-3 and V is TRBV18; D ambiguous. This CDR3 is built from 12 residues. Trimming removed 4 bases at V and 4 bases at J, with 5 bases between. CDR1 and CDR2 from the germline V gene are KGHSH and LQKENI. CDR3 sequence reads: CASSLEGNTIYF. As DNA, the CDR3 is TGTGCCAGCTCACTAGAGGGAAACACCATATATTTT. Looking up the rest from reference TRBV18 and TRBJ1-3 gives the full variable domain: NAGVMQNPRHLVRRRGQEARLRCSPMKGHSHVYWYRQLPEEGLKFMVYLQKENIIDESGMPKERFSAEFPKEGPSILRIQQVVRGDSAAYFCASSLEGNTIYFGEGSWLTVV.

The chain recombines TRBV29-1 with TRBJ1-2; unclear D gene. Trimming took off 0 bases at V and 5 bases at J, with 10 bases between the two ends. From germline, CDR1 is SQVTM and CDR2 ANQGSEA. The CDR3 consists of 13 residues. The CDR3 sequence is CSVEDPGFYGYTF. CDR3 in DNA: TGCAGCGTTGAAGATCCGGGGTTTTATGGCTACACCTTC.

The chain employs TRBV7-9 and TRBJ1-6, with TRBD1 identical over 8 bases. Germline loops: CDR1 SEHNR, CDR2 FQNEAQ (reference sequence). The CDR3 consists of 15 residues. Germline trimming cut 5 bases from V and 10 bases from J; bases unmatched to any gene: 10. The CDR3 loop reads CASSRGQGGISPLHF. The CDR3 DNA reads TGTGCCAGCAGCCGAGGACAGGGCGGAATATCACCCCTCCACTTT.

This chain uses TRBV12-3 or TRBV12-4 with TRBJ2-5; D is ambiguous. V shed 3 bases and J shed 5 bases, with 7 bases lying between them. The CDR3 length is 12 residues. CDR3 coding DNA: TGTGCCAGCAGTTTGGCGGTGGAGACCCAGTACTTC. Translated, it gives CASSLAVETQYF.

J is TRBJ1-5 and V is TRBV5-1, with a possible D match to TRBD1 (6 bases). This CDR3 comprises 15 residues. With 0 bases removed from V and 2 bases from J, the gap between germline ends came to 9 bases. Germline-derived CDR1 and CDR2 are SGHRS and YFSETQ. CDR3 residues: CASSLASGGNQPQHF. The CDR3 DNA reads TGCGCCAGCAGCTTGGCCTCAGGGGGCAATCAGCCCCAGCATTTT.

The gene calls are TRBV19 and TRBJ2-1, with 9 bases that match TRBD2. This CDR3 comprises 14 residues. The V gene end was trimmed by 6 bases and the J gene end by 3 bases; junction bases not matched to a gene: 3. Germline CDR1 and CDR2: LNHDA and SQIVND (reference sequence). This chain's CDR3 is CASRRLADYNEQFF. The DNA of the CDR3 is TGTGCCAGTAGGCGACTAGCGGACTACAATGAGCAGTTCTTC.

The chain couples TRBV28 to TRBJ1-2; D uncertain. With 5 bases removed from V and 5 bases from J, the gap between germline ends came to 6 bases. The germline V gene has CDR1 MDHEN and CDR2 SYDVKM. The CDR3 consists of 11 residues. Written as DNA, the CDR3 is TGTGCCAGCAGTGGGAGATATGGCTACACCTTC. Translating gives CASSGRYGYTF.